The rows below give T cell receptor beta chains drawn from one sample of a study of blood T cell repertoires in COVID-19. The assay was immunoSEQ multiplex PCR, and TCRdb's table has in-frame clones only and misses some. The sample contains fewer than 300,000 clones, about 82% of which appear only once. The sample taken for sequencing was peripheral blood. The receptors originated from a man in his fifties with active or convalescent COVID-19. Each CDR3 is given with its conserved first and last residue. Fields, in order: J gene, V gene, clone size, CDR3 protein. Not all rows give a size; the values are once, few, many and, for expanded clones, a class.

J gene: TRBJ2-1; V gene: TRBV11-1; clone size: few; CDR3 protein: CASSLAVRGLYNEQFF
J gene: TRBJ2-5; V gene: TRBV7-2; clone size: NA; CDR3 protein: CASSFSGRAGETQYF
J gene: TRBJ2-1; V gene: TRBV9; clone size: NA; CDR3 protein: CASSPSGGGSSPNEQFF
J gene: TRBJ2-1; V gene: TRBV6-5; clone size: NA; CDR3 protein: CASSSRLADYNEQFF
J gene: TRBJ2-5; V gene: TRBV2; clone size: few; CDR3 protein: CASSRGGSQYF
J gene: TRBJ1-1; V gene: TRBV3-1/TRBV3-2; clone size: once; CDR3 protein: CASSQGGVNAFF
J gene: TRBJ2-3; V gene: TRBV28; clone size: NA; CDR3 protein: CASTPLGRGTDTQYF
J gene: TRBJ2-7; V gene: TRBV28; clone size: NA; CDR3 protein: CASSLAGDYYEQYF
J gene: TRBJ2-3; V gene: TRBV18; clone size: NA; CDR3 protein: CASSPSRVKGTDTQYF
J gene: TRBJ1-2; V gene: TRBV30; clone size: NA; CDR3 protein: CAWSVRGTALYGYTF
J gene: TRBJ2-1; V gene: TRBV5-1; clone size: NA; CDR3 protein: CASSKVGQGGEQFF
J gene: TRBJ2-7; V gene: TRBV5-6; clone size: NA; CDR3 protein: CASSLGGGSSYEQYF
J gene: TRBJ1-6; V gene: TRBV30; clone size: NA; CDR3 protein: CAWSSHPRQNSPLHF
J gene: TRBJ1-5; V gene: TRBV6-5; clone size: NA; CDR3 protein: CASRLRVDSNQPQHF
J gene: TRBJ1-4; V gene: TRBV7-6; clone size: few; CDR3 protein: CASSRGQGKLTTTNEKLFF
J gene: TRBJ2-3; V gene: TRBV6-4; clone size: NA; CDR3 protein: CASNRRQGAIVTDTQYF